Following are 4 T cell receptor beta chains from one sample sequenced in a study of sequential checkpoint blockade in melanoma. Treatment: randomized to nivolumab then ipilimumab (arm A) or the reverse (arm B). Sequenced by immunoSEQ multiplex PCR; TCRdb stores in-frame clones only, minus some. The sample has over 9,500 clones, roughly 76% seen once. Specimen: CD8+ T cells sorted from blood (inferred from file names), collected from a patient given nivolumab and ipilimumab in sequence. Every receptor here comes from a human donor with melanoma.

V usage is TRBV19 and J usage is TRBJ1-1; D gene uncertain. CDR3 length equals 15 residues. Germline CDR1 LNHDA, CDR2 SQIVND (reference sequence). The V and J ends lost 0 bases and 2 bases respectively, with 10 bases between them. This chain's CDR3 is CASSIDGDYNTEAFF. CDR3 nucleotides: TGTGCCAGTAGTATAGACGGGGATTACAACACTGAAGCTTTCTTT. The entire variable domain, with the rest obtained from reference TRBV19 and TRBJ1-1, is as follows: DGGITQSPKYLFRKEGQNVTLSCEQNLNHDAMYWYRQDPGQGLRLIYYSQIVNDFQKGDIAEGYSVSREKKESFPLTVTSAQKNPTAFYLCASSIDGDYNTEAFFGQGTRLTVV.

This rearrangement joins TRBV28 to TRBJ2-7, with 7 bases lining up with TRBD1. With V trimmed by 1 base and J by 0 bases, 9 bases remained unmatched. The CDR3 extends over 17 amino acids. In germline, CDR1 is MDHEN, CDR2 SYDVKM. The CDR3 bases are TGTGCCAGCAGTTTATTCGGTGTGGACAGGAGCTCCTACGAGCAGTACTTC. It specifies CASSLFGVDRSSYEQYF.

The chain links TRBV23-1 to TRBJ2-5, with 8 bases identical to TRBD1. The better agreement between TRBJ2-7 and the DNA end casts doubt on the J call. TRBV23-1 is an ORF, with its function uncertain. The CDR3 contains 14 residues. The CDR3 DNA reads as TGCGCCAGCAGTCTCATCAGGGGGCTGAACGAGCAGTACTTC. Its protein product is CASSLIRGLNEQYF.

The chain has TRBV11-2 and TRBJ2-2; 12 nucleotides line up with TRBD1. The V segment lost 5 bases and the J segment 1 base; nucleotides outside the gene matches: 11. Germline-derived CDR1 and CDR2 are SGHAT and FQNNGV. The CDR3 has 19 residues. DNA of the CDR3: TGTGCCAGCAGCACTCCGGGACAGGGGGCGATGGTGAACACCGGGGAGCTGTTTTTT. This sequence encodes CASSTPGQGAMVNTGELFF. The variable domain in full, completed from reference TRBV11-2 and TRBJ2-2, reads EAGVAQSPRYKIIEKRQSVAFWCNPISGHATLYWYQQILGQGPKLLIQFQNNGVVDDSQLPKDRFSAERLKGVDSTLKIQPAKLEDSAVYLCASSTPGQGAMVNTGELFFGEGSRLTVL.